Listed here are 4 T cell receptor beta chains from one sample, sequenced in a study of cytomegalovirus exposure and HLA in healthy donors. With 60 Vbeta and 13 Jbeta primers, the PCR was carried out. This table comes from immunoSEQ multiplex PCR, and its TCRdb copy is limited to in-frame clones, with some not included. The table records approximately 54,000 clones, more than 70% of them present only once. Sequenced input: PBMCs. The receptors stem from a woman younger than 35 in good health and CMV-seronegative.

V gene TRBV7-2 combines with J gene TRBJ2-1; 7 nucleotides line up with TRBD2. V lost 6 bases, J lost 5 bases, and 7 bases stayed unmatched. This CDR3 is built from 14 residues. The germline V gene encodes CDR1 SGHTA and CDR2 FQGNSA. The chain's CDR3 is CASRVREGHNEQFF. The DNA for the CDR3 is TGTGCCAGCAGGGTGAGGGAGGGTCACAATGAGCAGTTCTTC.

The gene calls are TRBV28 and TRBJ2-7; the match to TRBD2 covers 7 bases. The CDR3 has 13 amino acids. Trimming cost V 10 bases and J 8 bases; bases outside gene matches: 14. Germline V CDR1 and CDR2: MDHEN, SYDVKM. The CDR3: CATGAPGRAKQYF. CDR3 in DNA: TGTGCCACCGGAGCTCCGGGGAGGGCGAAGCAGTACTTC. Based on the CDR3 plus reference TRBV28 and TRBJ2-7, the full variable domain is DVKVTQSSRYLVKRTGEKVFLECVQDMDHENMFWYRQDPGLGLRLIYFSYDVKMKEKGDIPEGYSVSREKKERFSLILESASTNQTSMYLCATGAPGRAKQYFGPGTRLTVT.

This clone was detected once. This rearrangement joins TRBV19 to TRBJ2-2; 8 nucleotides match TRBD2. J gave up 6 bases and V 7 bases, and 10 bases lay outside the gene matches. CDR1 and CDR2 from the germline V gene are LNHDA and SQIVND (reference sequence). This CDR3 contains 15 residues. The CDR3: CASTTGSGTAGELFF. The CDR3 DNA reads as TGTGCCAGTACCACGGGTAGCGGGACGGCCGGGGAGCTGTTTTTT.

The gene calls are TRBV19 and TRBJ2-2; 9 bases line up with TRBD2. This CDR3 comprises 15 residues. V trimming: 9 bases; J trimming: 5 bases; junction bases outside the gene matches: 10. CDR1 is LNHDA, CDR2 SQIVND, per germline (reference sequence). Here the CDR3 reads CASALLAGETGELFF. The CDR3 DNA is TGTGCCAGCGCTTTGTTAGCGGGAGAAACCGGGGAGCTGTTTTTT.